Shown below are 12 T cell receptor beta chains from a single sample sequenced in a study of T cells in Graves' hyperthyroidism and ophthalmopathy. Amplification of TCR beta CDR3 regions used RNA as the template. First-round RT-PCR with HTBI primers amplified the TCR CDR3 region. TCRdb reprocessed the multiplex PCR reads with MiXCR, giving one entry per CDR3 protein. Among a few hundred thousand distinct CDR3 sequences listed, roughly a sixth were seen once. The sequencing sample was made of blood. These receptor sequences come from a woman aged 40 to 55 with Graves' ophthalmopathy.

This clonotype has a count of ten or more. The gene calls are TRBV5-1 and TRBJ1-2; D gene ambiguous. The CDR3 extends over 14 amino acids. Per germline, CDR1 SGHRS and CDR2 YFSETQ. The ends were cut back, 4 bases at V and 8 bases at J, with 18 bases in the middle. CDR3 nucleotide sequence: TGCGCCAGCAGCGGAGGCCGGGGAGCGGAAGGCTACACCTTC. Translating gives CASSGGRGAEGYTF. The full variable domain, its missing parts supplied by reference TRBV5-1 and TRBJ1-2, is KAGVTQTPRYLIKTRGQQVTLSCSPISGHRSVSWYQQTPGQGLQFLFEYFSETQRNKGNFPGRFSGRQFSNSRSEMNVSTLELGDSALYLCASSGGRGAEGYTFGSGTRLTVV.

This clonotype was counted at least ten times. The chain is built from TRBV11-2 and TRBJ2-1; tentative D call: TRBD2 (5 bases). The V end lost 7 bases, the J end lost 7 bases, and 11 bases lay between the germline ends. The CDR3 has 12 residues. Germline V gene sequence: CDR1 SGHAT, CDR2 FQNNGV. The CDR3 DNA follows: TGTGCCAGCACCAACGGGGTTAATGAGCAGTTCTTC. Translated, it gives CASTNGVNEQFF.

This clonotype has ten or more counts. The J gene is TRBJ2-1, the V gene TRBV4-2, with 13 bases aligning to TRBD2. Per germline, CDR1 LGHNA and CDR2 YNFKEQ. The CDR3 is made up of 16 amino acids. V gave up 1 base and J gave up 4 bases; unmatched junction bases: 1. The CDR3, as DNA: TGTGCCAGCAGCCAAGGACTAGCGGGGGGATACAATGAGCAGTTCTTC. Its protein product is CASSQGLAGGYNEQFF.

This clonotype was recorded many times. The chain uses TRBV18 and TRBJ2-7; D is ambiguous. Trimming took off 3 bases at V and 2 bases at J, with 5 bases between the two ends. Germline loops: CDR1 KGHSH, CDR2 LQKENI. CDR3 length: 12 residues. CDR3 nucleotides: TGTGCCAGCTCACCGAGCACCTACGAGCAGTACTTC. This translates into CASSPSTYEQYF. The whole variable domain, filled in from reference TRBV18 and TRBJ2-7, reads NAGVMQNPRHLVRRRGQEARLRCSPMKGHSHVYWYRQLPEEGLKFMVYLQKENIIDESGMPKERFSAEFPKEGPSILRIQQVVRGDSAAYFCASSPSTYEQYFGPGTRLTVT.

The rearrangement links TRBV5-4 to TRBJ2-5, with D possibly TRBD1 on 5 matching bases. This CDR3 is built from 14 residues. The germline V gene has CDR1 SGHNT and CDR2 YYREEE (reference sequence). V lost 0 bases to trimming and J lost 2 bases, with 8 bases between them. The CDR3 region is CASSLEQVQETQYF. CDR3 nucleotide sequence: TGTGCCAGCAGCTTGGAACAGGTTCAAGAGACCCAGTACTTC. Supplemented by reference TRBV5-4 and TRBJ2-5, the full variable domain reads ETGVTQSPTHLIKTRGQQVTLRCSSQSGHNTVSWYQQALGQGPQFIFQYYREEENGRGNFPPRFSGLQFPNYSSELNVNALELDDSALYLCASSLEQVQETQYFGPGTRLLVL.

The CDR3 coding sequence is TGTGCCAGTAGAGGTGGCATATTAGGCACCGGGGAGCTGTTTTTT. The encoded protein is CASRGGILGTGELFF. The rearrangement uses TRBV19 and TRBJ2-2; D not certain. Trimming removed 6 bases from V and 4 bases from J, with 15 bases in between. This CDR3 has 15 amino acids. Germline CDR1 reads LNHDA; CDR2 reads SQIVND (reference sequence).

This clonotype was detected a few times. The CDR3 region has the DNA TGTGCCAGCTCTCCAAGCGGGTCCTTCGGCGGCTACACCTTC. Its translation: CASSPSGSFGGYTF. The chain employs TRBV25-1 and TRBJ1-2; D gene ambiguous. This CDR3 is 14 amino acids long. The V and J ends lost 8 bases and 8 bases respectively, with 21 bases between them. Germline CDR1 MGHDK, CDR2 SYGVNS.

This clonotype was counted only a few times. This chain connects TRBV2 to TRBJ1-3, with D possibly matching TRBD1 (5 bases). This CDR3 region has 14 residues. Trimming pared 5 bases from V and 7 bases from J, leaving 15 bases between. The germline V gene has CDR1 SNHLY and CDR2 FYNNEI. The CDR3 coding sequence is TGTGCCAGCAGTCCTTGGACAATAACCAACACCATATATTTT. It codes for CASSPWTITNTIYF.

This clonotype showed up many times. J is TRBJ2-1 and V is TRBV11-2, with TRBD1 as a possible D gene (6 bases). Trimming removed 3 bases from V and 8 bases from J, with 8 bases in between. Looked up from germline, CDR1 is SGHAT and CDR2 is FQNNGV. The CDR3 sequence is 12 residues long. The CDR3 DNA is TGTGCCAGCAGCTTCTCAGGGGATGAGCAGTTCTTC. This translates into CASSFSGDEQFF.

V gene TRBV9 combines with J gene TRBJ2-4, with 7 bases lining up with TRBD2. Unmatched junction bases numbered 9, after V lost 2 bases and J lost 1 base. The CDR3 is 17 residues long. Germline CDR1 reads SGDLS; CDR2 reads YYNGEE. The CDR3 here is CASSVFSGEGAKNIQYF. For the CDR3, the DNA is TGTGCCAGCAGCGTCTTCTCTGGGGAGGGGGCCAAAAACATTCAGTACTTC.

This clonotype showed up many times. The V gene is TRBV6-6, the J gene TRBJ2-7; 8 bases map to TRBD2. Germline lookup yields CDR1 MNHNY and CDR2 SVGAGI (reference sequence). Losses at the gene ends were 0 bases for V and 2 bases for J; bases not matched to a gene: 3. The length of the CDR3 is 15 residues. The CDR3 sequence is CASSYSSGSPYEQYF. DNA for the CDR3: TGTGCCAGCAGTTACTCAAGCGGGAGTCCCTACGAGCAGTACTTC.

The chain uses TRBV9 and TRBJ1-4; possibly TRBD1 for D (6 bases). CDR1 is SGDLS, CDR2 YYNGEE, per germline. V was cut by 3 bases and J by 7 bases, with 19 bases left in between. There are 16 residues in the CDR3. The CDR3 spells CASSASIRGGSEKLFF. The CDR3 region has the DNA TGTGCCAGCAGCGCTTCGATTAGGGGGGGTTCTGAAAAACTGTTTTTT.